A single sample is the source of the 5 T cell receptor beta chains below, sequenced in a study of T cell clonality in common variable immunodeficiency. Notes on the study in general: Common variable immunodeficiency TCR beta sequences reportedly had fewer deletions and N-nucleotide insertions.

Only in-frame clones appear in the TCRdb table, and some are missing; sequencing was by immunoSEQ multiplex PCR. This listing includes roughly 15,000 clones. Their specific antigens are unknown. The sequencing input was peripheral blood mononuclear cells. All receptors come from a human donor with common variable immunodeficiency.

A remark on this clone: The missing CDR3 end, 3 residues past where the read stops, is filled in from the germline J gene. The chain carries TRBV14 and TRBJ1-1; D call uncertain. This CDR3 has 15 residues. V shed 4 bases and J shed 0 bases, with 12 bases lying between them. Germline V gene lookup returns CDR1 SGHDN and CDR2 FVKESK. The DNA read from the CDR3 is TGTGCCAGCAGCCCCCCCCCAGATATGAACACTGAA. Translating it yields CASSPPPDMNTE. In full, the CDR3 reads CASSPPPDMNTEAFF.

As for this clone: The observed sequence ends 3 residues before the CDR3 terminus, with the missing tail filled in from the germline J gene. The chain joins TRBV13 to TRBJ2-3; TRBD2 aligns across 13 bases. This CDR3 is built from 16 residues. Per germline, CDR1 PRHDT and CDR2 FYEKMQ (reference sequence). With 4 bases clipped from V and 4 bases from J, the junction kept 5 bases outside the gene matches. Incomplete CDR3 DNA: TGTGCCAGCAGCTCCGGGACTAGCGGGGACCCAGATACG. This sequence encodes CASSSGTSGDPDT. Given in full, the CDR3 is CASSSGTSGDPDTQYF. The entire variable domain, with the rest obtained from reference TRBV13 and TRBJ2-3, is as follows: AAGVIQSPRHLIKEKRETATLKCYPIPRHDTVYWYQQGPGQDPQFLISFYEKMQSDKGSIPDRFSAQQFSDYHSELNMSSLELGDSALYFCASSSGTSGDPDTQYFGPGTRLTVL.

Of note for this clone: The CDR3 extends 3 residues past the end of the read, so its final part is completed from the germline J gene. The chain uses TRBV9 and TRBJ2-7, with D perhaps TRBD1 or TRBD2 (5 bases each). This CDR3 has 13 residues. Germline V lookup: CDR1 SGDLS, CDR2 YYNGEE. Deletions cut 0 bases from V and 5 bases from J, with 9 bases between. Here the CDR3 reads CASSVGGENEQYF. CDR3 DNA (partial): TGTGCCAGCAGCGTAGGAGGGGAGAACGAG.

The chain's CDR3 is CASSSRLDEQYF. The CDR3 DNA, read in part, is TGTGCCAGCAGCTCAAGACTAGACGAG. The chain links TRBV9 to TRBJ2-7, with D perhaps matching TRBD2 (6 bases). The read comes to an end 3 residues before the CDR3 does, leaving the germline J gene to fill in the end. CDR3 length equals 12 residues. Trimming removed 4 bases at V and 5 bases at J, with 10 bases between. CDR1 is SGDLS, CDR2 YYNGEE, per germline.

Concerning this clone: The observed sequence ends 3 residues before the CDR3 terminus, with the missing tail filled in from the germline J gene. The chain carries TRBV5-1 and TRBJ2-1, with TRBD2 identical over 9 bases. This CDR3 comprises 17 residues. The V gene's germline CDR1 is SGHRS and CDR2 YFSETQ. J was trimmed by 3 bases and V by 4 bases; bases with no gene match: 11. CDR3 in amino acids: CASSPHEAGGDYNEQFF. The DNA read from the CDR3 is TGCGCCAGCAGCCCACACGAAGCGGGAGGCGACTACAATGAG.